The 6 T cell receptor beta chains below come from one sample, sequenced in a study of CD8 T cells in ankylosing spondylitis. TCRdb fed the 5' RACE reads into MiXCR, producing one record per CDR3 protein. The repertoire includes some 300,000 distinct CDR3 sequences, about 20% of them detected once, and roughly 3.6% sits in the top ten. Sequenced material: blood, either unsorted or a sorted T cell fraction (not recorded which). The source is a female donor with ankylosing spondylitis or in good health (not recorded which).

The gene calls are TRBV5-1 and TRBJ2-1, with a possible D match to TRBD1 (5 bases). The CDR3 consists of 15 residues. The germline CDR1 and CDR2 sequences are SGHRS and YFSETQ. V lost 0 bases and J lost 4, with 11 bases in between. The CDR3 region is CASSLAGFQYNEQFF. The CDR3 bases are TGCGCCAGCAGCTTGGCAGGGTTCCAATACAATGAGCAGTTCTTC.

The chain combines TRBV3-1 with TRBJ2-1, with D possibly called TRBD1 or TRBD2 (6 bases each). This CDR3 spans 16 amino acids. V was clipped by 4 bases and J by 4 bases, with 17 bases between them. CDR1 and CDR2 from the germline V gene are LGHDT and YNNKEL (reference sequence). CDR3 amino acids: CASSLQGLGGYNEQFF. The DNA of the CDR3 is TGTGCCAGCAGCCTTCAGGGGCTTGGGGGGTACAATGAGCAGTTCTTC.

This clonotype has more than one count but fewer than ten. This CDR3 is CASSPGNRFPNTEAFF. In DNA, the CDR3 is TGCGCCAGCAGCCCGGGGAACAGGTTCCCTAACACTGAAGCTTTCTTT. The chain joins TRBV5-1 to TRBJ1-1; a weak D match, TRBD1 (5 bases). This CDR3 contains 16 residues. Trimming pared 4 bases from V and 2 bases from J, leaving 18 bases between. Germline V CDR1 and CDR2: SGHRS, YFSETQ.

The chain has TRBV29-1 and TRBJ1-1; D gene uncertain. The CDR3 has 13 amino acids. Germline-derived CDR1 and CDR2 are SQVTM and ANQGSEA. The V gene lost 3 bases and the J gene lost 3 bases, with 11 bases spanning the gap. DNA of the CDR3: TGCAGCGTTGATCGGGAAAGCCACACTGAAGCTTTCTTT. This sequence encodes CSVDRESHTEAFF.

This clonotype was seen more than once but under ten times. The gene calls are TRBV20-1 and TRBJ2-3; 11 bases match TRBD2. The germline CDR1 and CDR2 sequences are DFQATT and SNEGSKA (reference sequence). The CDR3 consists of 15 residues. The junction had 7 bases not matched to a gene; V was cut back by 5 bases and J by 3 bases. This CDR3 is CSAPEPSGRTDTQYF. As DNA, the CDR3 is TGCAGTGCTCCTGAACCTAGCGGGAGGACAGATACGCAGTATTTT.

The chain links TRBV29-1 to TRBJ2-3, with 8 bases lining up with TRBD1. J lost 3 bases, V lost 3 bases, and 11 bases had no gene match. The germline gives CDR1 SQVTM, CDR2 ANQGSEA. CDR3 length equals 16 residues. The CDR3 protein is CSVDSPSGGRTDTQYF. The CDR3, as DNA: TGCAGCGTTGATTCCCCCTCAGGGGGCAGAACAGATACGCAGTATTTT.